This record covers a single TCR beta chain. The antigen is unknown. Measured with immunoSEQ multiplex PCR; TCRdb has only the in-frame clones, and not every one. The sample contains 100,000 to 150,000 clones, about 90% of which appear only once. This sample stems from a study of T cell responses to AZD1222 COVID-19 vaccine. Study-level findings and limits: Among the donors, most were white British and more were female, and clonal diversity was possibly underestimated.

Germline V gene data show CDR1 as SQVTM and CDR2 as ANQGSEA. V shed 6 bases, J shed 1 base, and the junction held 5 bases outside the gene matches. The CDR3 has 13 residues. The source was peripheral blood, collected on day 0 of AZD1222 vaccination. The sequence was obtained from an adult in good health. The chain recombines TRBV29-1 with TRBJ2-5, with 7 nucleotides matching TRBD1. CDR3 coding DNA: TGCAGCGTCGAGACAGGGACCCAAGAGACCCAGTACTTC. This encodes CSVETGTQETQYF.